Below, 31 T cell receptor beta chains from the same sample are listed, as sequenced in a study of T cell responses to AZD1222 COVID-19 vaccine. This table comes from immunoSEQ multiplex PCR, and its TCRdb copy is limited to in-frame clones, with some not included. The sample includes about 150,000 clones, approximately 92% seen only once; the top ten take under 2.5%. The source was peripheral blood, collected on day 0 of AZD1222 vaccination. The receptor set was obtained from an adult in good health.

The chain has TRBV11-1 and TRBJ2-1; 8 positions agree with TRBD1. Trimming at V came to 0 bases and at J to 10 bases, leaving 5 bases not matched to a gene. The CDR3 is 14 amino acids. Germline CDR1 is SGHAT and CDR2 is FQDESV (reference sequence). CDR3 sequence (DNA): TGTGCCAGCAGCTTAGCGTGGCAGGGGGCCGAGCAGTTCTTC. It codes for CASSLAWQGAEQFF.

The chain is built from TRBV11-2 and TRBJ2-5, with D possibly matching TRBD1 (6 bases). V was trimmed by 2 bases and J by 5 bases, leaving 18 bases between them. The CDR3 spans 16 residues. Germline CDR1 reads SGHAT; CDR2 reads FQNNGV. The CDR3 DNA follows: TGTGCCAGCAGCTTAAGGGGGACAAGCTATATGGAGACCCAGTACTTC. Its translation: CASSLRGTSYMETQYF.

The V and J genes are TRBV29-1 and TRBJ2-1; D unresolved. Germline V gives CDR1 SQVTM, CDR2 ANQGSEA. Deletions cut 3 bases from V and 1 base from J, with 10 bases between. The CDR3 has 14 amino acids. The CDR3: CSVDPSISYNEQFF. The CDR3 nucleotides are TGCAGCGTTGATCCCTCAATTTCCTACAATGAGCAGTTCTTC.

The chain couples TRBV19 to TRBJ1-2, with 7 bases matching TRBD1. J lost 0 bases, V lost 5 bases, and 9 bases had no gene match. Germline loops: CDR1 LNHDA, CDR2 SQIVND (reference sequence). The CDR3 length is 16 residues. The CDR3, as DNA: TGTGCCAGTAGTTTCACTCGACAGGGCACTAACTATGGCTACACCTTC. It specifies CASSFTRQGTNYGYTF.

V and J are TRBV30 and TRBJ2-3, with D unclear. Germline V gene sequence: CDR1 GTSNPN, CDR2 SVGIG (reference sequence). Trimming pared 0 bases from V and 4 bases from J, leaving 11 bases between. This CDR3 contains 14 residues. CDR3 amino acids: CAWSVSFPADTQYF. DNA of the CDR3: TGTGCCTGGAGTGTATCGTTCCCCGCAGATACGCAGTATTTT.

The V call is TRBV7-9, the J call TRBJ1-4; TRBD1 aligns across 7 bases. Looked up from germline, CDR1 is SEHNR and CDR2 is FQNEAQ (reference sequence). This CDR3 is 15 amino acids long. The trim removed 5 bases at V and 1 base at J, leaving 4 bases unmatched. The DNA of the CDR3 is TGTGCCAGCAGCCTTGCAGGGGGAACTAATGAAAAACTGTTTTTT. This translates into CASSLAGGTNEKLFF.

This chain joins TRBV7-2 and TRBJ2-5; 8 bases are a match to TRBD2. Per germline, CDR1 SGHTA and CDR2 FQGNSA. CDR3 length: 16 residues. V lost 4 bases, J lost 1 base, and 8 bases stayed unmatched. The CDR3 nucleotides are TGTGCCAGCAGCTCCTTCGGCGGGGGGTTCCAAGAGACCCAGTACTTC. Amino acid sequence: CASSSFGGGFQETQYF.

The count of this clone is one. The same CDR3 also results from other DNA sequences found in this sample. The rearrangement joins TRBV19 to TRBJ1-5; D is undetermined. The CDR3 is 13 residues long. Trimming took off 1 base at V and 3 bases at J, with 4 bases between the two ends. Per germline, CDR1 LNHDA and CDR2 SQIVND (reference sequence). The CDR3 protein is CASSIGANQPQHF. The CDR3 nucleotides read TGTGCCAGTAGTATAGGAGCCAATCAGCCCCAGCATTTT.

The chain uses TRBV7-2 and TRBJ2-2, with 12 positions matching TRBD2. The trim removed 5 bases at V and 3 bases at J, leaving 7 bases unmatched. CDR3 length: 17 residues. Germline assignment: CDR1 SGHTA and CDR2 FQGNSA. The CDR3 protein is CASSPPLAGGHTGELFF. The CDR3 DNA reads TGTGCCAGCAGCCCCCCACTAGCGGGGGGACACACCGGGGAGCTGTTTTTT.

This clone was seen only a few times. The DNA for the CDR3 is TGTGCCAGCAGCTTACGGGAGAAAGAGACCCAGTACTTC. It is translated as CASSLREKETQYF. The rearrangement joins TRBV7-9 to TRBJ2-5, with D possibly being TRBD2 (6 bases). V was trimmed by 2 bases and J by 3 bases, leaving 7 bases between them. Germline V gene lookup returns CDR1 SEHNR and CDR2 FQNEAQ (reference sequence). The CDR3 length is 13 residues.

The chain links TRBV2 to TRBJ1-1; D gene uncertain. The V end lost 6 bases, the J end lost 1 base, and 9 bases lay between the germline ends. CDR1 is SNHLY and CDR2 is FYNNEI in the germline V gene. The CDR3 sequence is 13 residues long. The DNA for the CDR3 is TGTGCCAGCAGGACCGGAGAGAACACTGAAGCTTTCTTT. This sequence encodes CASRTGENTEAFF. Variable domain in full (rest from reference TRBV2 and TRBJ1-1): EPEVTQTPSHQVTQMGQEVILRCVPISNHLYFYWYRQILGQKVEFLVSFYNNEISEKSEIFDDQFSVERPDGSNFTLKIRSTKLEDSAMYFCASRTGENTEAFFGQGTRLTVV.

As concerns this clone: The sample holds other DNA sequences that translate to the same CDR3. The CDR3 region is CASSLSSNQPQHF. The CDR3 nucleotides read TGTGCCAGCAGCTTAAGTAGCAATCAGCCCCAGCATTTT. This rearrangement joins TRBV7-2 to TRBJ1-5; no reliable D call. The CDR3 length is 13 residues. Trimming took 2 bases from V and 0 from J, leaving 2 bases between them. The germline CDR1 and CDR2 sequences are SGHTA and FQGNSA.

CDR3 nucleotide sequence: TGTGCCAGCAGCTTAGATGGGGACGGCTACGGCTACACCTTC. It is translated as CASSLDGDGYGYTF. The chain carries TRBV11-1 and TRBJ1-2; tentative D call: TRBD1 (5 bases). V was cut by 1 base and J by 8 bases, with 14 bases left in between. Germline V CDR1 and CDR2: SGHAT, FQDESV (reference sequence). The length of the CDR3 is 14 residues.

J is TRBJ2-6 and V is TRBV14; D possibly corresponds to TRBD2 (5 bases). V gave up 2 bases and J gave up 2 bases, with 13 bases separating them. The germline gives CDR1 SGHDN, CDR2 FVKESK. This CDR3 spans 17 amino acids. CDR3 sequence (DNA): TGTGCCAGCAGCCAACTTCCACTCGGGGCTGGGGCCAACGTCCTGACTTTC. It encodes CASSQLPLGAGANVLTF.

The chain uses TRBV6-2 or TRBV6-3 and TRBJ1-5, with TRBD1 matching 7 bases. There are 16 residues in the CDR3. V was clipped by 6 bases and J by 2 bases; unmatched bases: 10. In germline, CDR1 is MNHEY, CDR2 SVGEGT. In nucleotides, the CDR3 is TGTGCCAGCAGGCCTACAGGGGTTTCGGGCAATCAGCCCCAGCATTTT. It is translated as CASRPTGVSGNQPQHF.

Turning to this clone: Other DNA sequences in this sample translate to the same CDR3. The V call is TRBV18, the J call TRBJ2-7; no clear D. The V gene's germline CDR1 is KGHSH and CDR2 LQKENI. Trimming cost V 0 bases and J 4 bases, with 7 bases left between them. The CDR3 consists of 13 residues. CDR3 protein: CASSPPSSYEQYF. The CDR3 nucleotides read TGTGCCAGCTCACCACCCAGCAGTTACGAGCAGTACTTC.

The V gene is TRBV7-6, the J gene TRBJ2-7; D ambiguous. Germline CDR1 SGHVS, CDR2 FNYEAQ. Deletions cut 1 base from V and 6 bases from J, with 13 bases between. The CDR3 length is 14 residues. CDR3 nucleotides: TGTGCCAGCAGCTTAGAACAGAGGTCTCCCGAGCAGTACTTC. This encodes CASSLEQRSPEQYF.

This clone was counted once. V and J are TRBV2 and TRBJ2-7; D call uncertain. Trimming removed 1 base from V and 4 bases from J, with 5 bases in between. This CDR3 has 12 residues. CDR1 is SNHLY, CDR2 FYNNEI, per germline. The CDR3 protein is CASSEVRYEQYF. In DNA, the CDR3 is TGTGCCAGCAGTGAAGTGCGGTACGAGCAGTACTTC.

This chain uses TRBV5-6 with TRBJ1-1, with 8 bases lining up with TRBD1. The CDR3 length is 15 residues. V dropped 0 bases and J dropped 6; count of bases not matched to a gene: 7. Germline V gene sequence: CDR1 SGHDT, CDR2 YYEEEE. In DNA, the CDR3 is TGTGCCAGCAGCTTGGGAGGGACAGGCTTAGCTGAAGCTTTCTTT. Protein: CASSLGGTGLAEAFF.

This clone has only one observation. The chain employs TRBV19 and TRBJ2-1; 12 bases are a match to TRBD2. CDR1 LNHDA and CDR2 SQIVND come from the germline V gene (reference sequence). The V and J ends lost 5 bases and 4 bases, in that order; junction bases with no gene match: 15. The CDR3 has 19 residues. The CDR3, as DNA: TGTGCCAGTAGTGCATCGACTAGCGGGAGTTTCGGCCTGTACAATGAGCAGTTCTTC. Residues: CASSASTSGSFGLYNEQFF. Combining the CDR3 with reference TRBV19 and TRBJ2-1 gives the whole variable domain DGGITQSPKYLFRKEGQNVTLSCEQNLNHDAMYWYRQDPGQGLRLIYYSQIVNDFQKGDIAEGYSVSREKKESFPLTVTSAQKNPTAFYLCASSASTSGSFGLYNEQFFGPGTRLTVL.

The chain links TRBV5-1 to TRBJ2-7; 12 bases fit TRBD2. Germline V gene sequence: CDR1 SGHRS, CDR2 YFSETQ. Germline trimming cut 6 bases from V and 3 bases from J; bases unmatched to any gene: 10. The CDR3 spans 16 residues. The CDR3 is CASTMFRTSGIYEQYF. In nucleotides, the CDR3 is TGCGCCAGCACAATGTTCCGGACTAGCGGGATCTACGAGCAGTACTTC.

The rearrangement uses TRBV28 and TRBJ1-6; weak D call: TRBD1 (6 bases). CDR1 and CDR2 from the germline V gene are MDHEN and SYDVKM. The germline V and J ends were trimmed by 5 bases and 10 bases, with 21 bases remaining between them. This CDR3 spans 16 amino acids. CDR3: CASSPRGYGGRSPLHF. The CDR3, as DNA: TGTGCCAGCAGTCCGAGGGGGTACGGGGGGCGGTCACCCCTCCACTTT.

The chain uses TRBV7-2 and TRBJ1-3, with 9 bases that match TRBD1. The CDR3 has 15 amino acids. Germline-derived CDR1 and CDR2 are SGHTA and FQGNSA. Germline trimming cut 5 bases from V and 4 bases from J; bases unmatched to any gene: 6. The CDR3 reads CASSPDRGYGNTIYF. CDR3 coding DNA: TGTGCCAGCAGCCCTGACAGGGGGTACGGAAACACCATATATTTT. The entire variable domain, with the rest obtained from reference TRBV7-2 and TRBJ1-3, is as follows: GAGVSQSPSNKVTEKGKDVELRCDPISGHTALYWYRQSLGQGLEFLIYFQGNSAPDKSGLPSDRFSAERTGGSVSTLTIQRTQQEDSAVYLCASSPDRGYGNTIYFGEGSWLTVV.

V is TRBV13 and J is TRBJ2-3, with 12 bases aligning to TRBD1. This CDR3 spans 17 amino acids. Germline values: CDR1 PRHDT, CDR2 FYEKMQ (reference sequence). The trim removed 2 bases at V and 7 bases at J, leaving 10 bases unmatched. In nucleotides, the CDR3 is TGTGCCAGCAGCTTATCGGGACAGGGGGCTACCCTCAATACGCAGTATTTT. Its translation is CASSLSGQGATLNTQYF.

The DNA of the CDR3 is TGTGCCAGTAGTCCCAGCTCGGGACTAGCGAGCTCTGGGGCCAACGTCCTGACTTTC. Its protein product is CASSPSSGLASSGANVLTF. V is TRBV19 and J is TRBJ2-6, with 10 bases aligning to TRBD2. Germline V gives CDR1 LNHDA, CDR2 SQIVND (reference sequence). V was clipped by 5 bases and J by 0 bases; unmatched bases: 10. The CDR3 totals 19 residues.

The chain employs TRBV11-1 and TRBJ2-3; 9 bases fit TRBD1. Germline CDR1 is SGHAT and CDR2 is FQDESV (reference sequence). Trimming at V came to 0 bases and at J to 4 bases, leaving 2 bases not matched to a gene. This CDR3 is built from 15 residues. In nucleotides, the CDR3 is TGTGCCAGCAGCTTAGCCGGGACAGGGTCAGATACGCAGTATTTT. The encoded protein is CASSLAGTGSDTQYF. Full variable domain (remainder filled in from reference TRBV11-1 and TRBJ2-3): EAEVAQSPRYKITEKSQAVAFWCDPISGHATLYWYRQILGQGPELLVQFQDESVVDDSQLPKDRFSAERLKGVDSTLKIQPAELGDSAMYLCASSLAGTGSDTQYFGPGTRLTVL.

The chain has TRBV28 and TRBJ1-2; D unclear. CDR3 length equals 13 residues. Germline assignment: CDR1 MDHEN and CDR2 SYDVKM. Trimming shortened V by 4 bases and J by 2 bases, and 8 bases separated the two germline ends. The CDR3 DNA sequence: TGTGCCAGCAGTTCGGACTTCAACTATGGCTACACCTTC. Translating gives CASSSDFNYGYTF.

The rearrangement joins TRBV28 to TRBJ2-7; D is perhaps TRBD1 or TRBD2 (5 bases each). Germline CDR1 is MDHEN and CDR2 is SYDVKM. V shed 3 bases and J shed 3 bases, with 15 bases lying between them. The CDR3 runs 15 residues. The CDR3: CASSFRGRGHYEQYF. CDR3 DNA: TGTGCCAGCAGTTTTCGTGGCCGGGGCCACTACGAGCAGTACTTC.

This clone was counted once. This sequence joins TRBV10-1 and TRBJ2-1; a possible D gene is TRBD2 (5 bases). CDR3 length: 13 residues. Germline CDR1 reads WNHNN; CDR2 reads SYGVQD (reference sequence). Trimming took off 8 bases at V and 4 bases at J, with 12 bases between the two ends. The CDR3: CASSEDSYNEQFF. DNA for the CDR3: TGCGCCAGCTCTGAGGACTCGTACAATGAGCAGTTCTTC.

The gene calls are TRBV18 and TRBJ1-1, with no clear D. Germline-derived CDR1 and CDR2 are KGHSH and LQKENI. Trimming removed 2 bases from V and 5 bases from J, with 9 bases in between. CDR3 size: 13 residues. CDR3 sequence (DNA): TGTGCCAGCTCACCAGGGTCGTTGACTGAAGCTTTCTTT. This translates into CASSPGSLTEAFF.

This chain connects TRBV5-1 to TRBJ2-2; unclear D gene. The CDR3 extends over 13 amino acids. Trimming stripped 0 bases from V and 6 bases from J, with 6 bases between. The germline CDR1 and CDR2 sequences are SGHRS and YFSETQ. For the CDR3, the DNA is TGCGCCAGCAGCTTGGTTCCAGCCGGGGAGCTGTTTTTT. It codes for CASSLVPAGELFF.